Listed here are 26 T cell receptor beta chains from one sample, sequenced in a study of T cells in localized non-small cell lung cancer. Clones were read by immunoSEQ multiplex PCR, and TCRdb kept only the in-frame ones, dropping some. The table records over 4,500 clones, about a third of them present only once. Sequenced here: lung tumor tissue, sampled before any cancer treatment. The receptors originated from a male donor at least 60 years old with stage I squamous cell lung carcinoma.

This sequence joins TRBV6-8 and TRBJ1-4, with D uncertain. Germline values: CDR1 MNHGY, CDR2 SAAAGT. The CDR3 is 16 amino acids. Deletions cut 2 bases from V and 0 bases from J, with 10 bases between. For the CDR3, the DNA is TGTGCCAGCAGTTACGGTGACTCCACAACTAATGAAAAACTGTTTTTT. Protein: CASSYGDSTTNEKLFF.

In this sample, this clone turned up a few times. J is TRBJ2-2 and V is TRBV9; 8 nucleotides match TRBD2. CDR1 SGDLS and CDR2 YYNGEE come from the germline V gene. Trimming took 2 bases from V and 5 from J; bases not matched to a gene: 5. This CDR3 comprises 15 residues. The CDR3 sequence is CASSVSGALTGELFF. The CDR3 region has the DNA TGTGCCAGCAGCGTTAGCGGGGCCCTAACCGGGGAGCTGTTTTTT.

Sample share makes this clone medium-sized (0.01 to 0.1%). The rearrangement links TRBV6-8 to TRBJ2-5, with D possibly called TRBD1 or TRBD2 (5 bases each). CDR1 is MNHGY, CDR2 SAAAGT, per germline. This CDR3 spans 15 amino acids. V shed 7 bases and J shed 7 bases, with 22 bases lying between them. The chain's CDR3 is CASKYAGTGDGTQYF. CDR3 bases: TGTGCCAGCAAATATGCCGGGACGGGCGATGGGACCCAGTACTTC.

This clone has just a few counts. The CDR3 DNA follows: TGTGCCAGCAGTTCCTGGACAGGGGTGGTCACTGAAGCTTTCTTT. It yields the protein CASSSWTGVVTEAFF. The chain combines TRBV28 with TRBJ1-1; 9 nucleotides align to TRBD1. V shed 4 bases, J shed 4 bases, and the junction held 7 bases outside the gene matches. CDR3 length: 15 residues. From germline, CDR1 is MDHEN and CDR2 SYDVKM.

The chain employs TRBV7-4 and TRBJ2-2, with D possibly TRBD2 on 5 matching bases. CDR1 is SGHVT, CDR2 SQSDAQ, per germline. V lost 5 bases and J 1 base, leaving 8 bases between the germline ends. The CDR3 length is 14 residues. The CDR3 region is CASSVGGNTGELFF. The CDR3 DNA sequence: TGTGCCAGCAGCGTAGGAGGGAACACCGGGGAGCTGTTTTTT.

This clone showed up just a few times. V gene TRBV9 combines with J gene TRBJ1-2; no definite D call. CDR1 SGDLS and CDR2 YYNGEE come from the germline V gene. Trimming stripped 2 bases from V and 2 bases from J, with 7 bases between. The CDR3 is 13 residues long. The CDR3 nucleotides read TGTGCCAGCAGCGTGGGAGACAACTATGGCTACACCTTC. It encodes CASSVGDNYGYTF.

This rearrangement joins TRBV30 to TRBJ1-2, with 7 bases aligning to TRBD1. CDR3 length: 14 residues. Trimming removed 1 base from V and 5 bases from J; junction bases left unmatched: 7. Looked up from germline, CDR1 is GTSNPN and CDR2 is SVGIG (reference sequence). The DNA of the CDR3 is TGTGCCTGGAGTGCGACAGGGACCTTTTATGGCTACACCTTC. Translation gives CAWSATGTFYGYTF.

The chain combines TRBV2 with TRBJ2-2; 8 nucleotides align to TRBD1. The ends lost 9 bases at V and 4 bases at J; junction bases unmatched: 13. Germline loops: CDR1 SNHLY, CDR2 FYNNEI. This CDR3 comprises 16 residues. In DNA, the CDR3 is TGTGCCAGACCGGGACAGGAGCCACCCGGCACCGGGGAGCTGTTTTTT. Encoded protein: CARPGQEPPGTGELFF.

The V gene is TRBV19, the J gene TRBJ1-2; D is perhaps TRBD1 (5 bases). Germline assignment: CDR1 LNHDA and CDR2 SQIVND (reference sequence). The CDR3 extends over 17 amino acids. With 1 base removed from V and 3 bases from J, the gap between germline ends came to 18 bases. Here the CDR3 reads CASSIGGGKNLYYGYTF. The CDR3, as DNA: TGTGCCAGTAGTATAGGGGGGGGAAAAAATCTTTACTATGGCTACACCTTC.

The rearrangement uses TRBV19 and TRBJ1-5; 11 bases line up with TRBD1. The CDR3 is made up of 16 amino acids. V gave up 3 bases and J gave up 5 bases; unmatched junction bases: 6. The germline CDR1 and CDR2 sequences are LNHDA and SQIVND (reference sequence). CDR3 residues: CASSIFPDRGHQPQHF. The CDR3 coding sequence is TGTGCCAGTAGTATTTTTCCGGACAGGGGGCATCAGCCCCAGCATTTT.

CDR3 DNA sequence: TGTGCCAGCAGGGGGGCTGCAACTAATGAAAAACTGTTTTTT. Encoded protein: CASRGAATNEKLFF. The chain is built from TRBV27 and TRBJ1-4; D may be TRBD1 (6 bases). Deletions cut 6 bases from V and 0 bases from J, with 8 bases between. The V gene's germline CDR1 is MNHEY and CDR2 SMNVEV (reference sequence). This CDR3 region has 14 residues.

This clone occurred a few times. This chain links TRBV12-5 with TRBJ1-2, with D hard to call. The germline V gene encodes CDR1 LGHNT and CDR2 FRNRAP. The CDR3 totals 12 residues. In DNA, the CDR3 is TGTGCCATCATGACGGGGTTTCGCGGCTACACCTTC. This translates into CAIMTGFRGYTF.

The CDR3 DNA follows: TGCAGCGTTGGAGGCGGGAAGGCTAATGAAAAACTGTTTTTT. It yields the protein CSVGGGKANEKLFF. The rearrangement uses TRBV29-1 and TRBJ1-4; no clear D gene. Germline V CDR1 and CDR2: SQVTM, ANQGSEA. The CDR3 runs to 14 residues. V lost 4 bases and J lost 3, with 12 bases in between.

The chain links TRBV11-3 to TRBJ2-7; 8 bases fit TRBD1. V lost 2 bases and J lost 3; bases outside the gene matches: 3. Germline V gene data show CDR1 as SGHNT and CDR2 as YENEEA. The CDR3 length is 14 residues. For the CDR3, the DNA is TGTGCCAGCAGCTTACAGGGGGCAATCTACGAGCAGTACTTC. Translated, it gives CASSLQGAIYEQYF.

The chain uses TRBV15 and TRBJ1-5; D is possibly TRBD1 (5 bases). From germline, CDR1 is LNHNV and CDR2 YYDKDF (reference sequence). Trimming cost V 1 base and J 9 bases, with 13 bases left between them. The CDR3 has 14 residues. The CDR3 coding sequence is TGTGCCACCAGCAGAGGTTCTACCGGGGCGCCCCAGCATTTT. It encodes CATSRGSTGAPQHF.

This clone came up a few times. The rearrangement joins TRBV6-8 to TRBJ1-3; the D is unclear. Germline V gives CDR1 MNHGY, CDR2 SAAAGT. There are 14 residues in the CDR3. Trimming removed 0 bases at V and 0 bases at J, with 3 bases between. CDR3 nucleotide sequence: TGTGCCAGCAGTTACTCTCCCTCTGGAAACACCATATATTTT. This codes for CASSYSPSGNTIYF.

The V call is TRBV6-8, the J call TRBJ1-1; a possible D gene is TRBD1 (5 bases). The CDR3 spans 13 residues. The germline gives CDR1 MNHGY, CDR2 SAAAGT. The V end was cut by 10 bases, the J end by 1 base, with 13 bases between. This CDR3 reads CAIRGQENTEAFF. The CDR3 DNA reads TGTGCCATCAGAGGACAAGAGAACACTGAAGCTTTCTTT.

The rearrangement joins TRBV18 to TRBJ2-1; D is undetermined. V shed 3 bases and J shed 5 bases, with 5 bases lying between them. The CDR3 runs to 12 residues. Germline V gives CDR1 KGHSH, CDR2 LQKENI. CDR3 sequence reads: CASSPEHNEQFF. CDR3 bases: TGTGCCAGCTCACCGGAGCACAATGAGCAGTTCTTC. Full variable domain (remainder filled in from reference TRBV18 and TRBJ2-1): NAGVMQNPRHLVRRRGQEARLRCSPMKGHSHVYWYRQLPEEGLKFMVYLQKENIIDESGMPKERFSAEFPKEGPSILRIQQVVRGDSAAYFCASSPEHNEQFFGPGTRLTVL.

This clone appeared once. One end of the junction does not line up with germline, which may come from a read error. V gene TRBV9 combines with J gene TRBJ2-3; no clear D. Germline CDR1 reads SGDLS; CDR2 reads YYNGEE. The CDR3 runs to 12 residues. The CDR3 spells CASSGDAEKRDF. DNA of the CDR3: TGTGCCAGCAGTGGAGACGCGGAAAAAAGGGATTTT.

The chain has TRBV28 and TRBJ1-1; tentatively, D is TRBD1 (5 bases). V lost 3 bases and J 1 base, leaving 12 bases between the germline ends. The germline V gene encodes CDR1 MDHEN and CDR2 SYDVKM. The CDR3 loop spans 15 amino acids. The CDR3 is CASSFGGTRNTEAFF. In nucleotides, the CDR3 is TGTGCCAGCAGTTTCGGGGGGACTAGGAACACTGAAGCTTTCTTT.

V usage is TRBV15 and J usage is TRBJ2-2; D ambiguous. Trimming left V 0 bases short and J 4 bases short, with 12 bases between. Germline V gene sequence: CDR1 LNHNV, CDR2 YYDKDF (reference sequence). The CDR3 has 16 residues. This chain's CDR3 is CATSREGARGTGELFF. CDR3 nucleotide sequence: TGTGCCACCAGCAGAGAAGGAGCAAGAGGCACCGGGGAGCTGTTTTTT.

The chain combines TRBV9 with TRBJ2-5; weak D call: TRBD2 (6 bases). Trimming left V 3 bases short and J 5 bases short, with 11 bases between. The V gene's germline CDR1 is SGDLS and CDR2 YYNGEE. There are 13 residues in the CDR3. Here the CDR3 DNA reads TGTGCCAGCAGCGCCGGGACTCGGGAGACCCAGTACTTC. Residues: CASSAGTRETQYF.

The V gene is TRBV18, the J gene TRBJ2-7; 10 nucleotides match TRBD1. The CDR3 loop spans 15 amino acids. Trimming removed 3 bases from V and 3 bases from J; junction bases left unmatched: 5. CDR1 is KGHSH, CDR2 LQKENI, per germline. CDR3 loop: CASSPGGQGLYEQYF. In DNA, the CDR3 is TGTGCCAGCTCACCGGGGGGACAGGGGCTCTACGAGCAGTACTTC.

CDR3 loop: CASSYTPSGGTHEQFF. CDR3 coding DNA: TGTGCCAGCAGTTACACCCCTAGCGGGGGGACCCATGAGCAGTTCTTC. J is TRBJ2-1 and V is TRBV6-8; 11 bases align to TRBD2. Per the germline V gene, CDR1 is MNHGY and CDR2 is SAAAGT. The CDR3 is made up of 16 amino acids. V shed 2 bases and J 8 bases; nucleotides not matched to a gene: 8.

This clone is labeled medium-sized. The chain combines TRBV6-8 with TRBJ1-4, with a weak D call TRBD1 (5 bases). V was clipped by 5 bases and J by 8 bases, with 18 bases between them. The germline V gene has CDR1 MNHGY and CDR2 SAAAGT. This CDR3 is 15 amino acids long. CDR3 protein: CASSTRGALEEKLFF. The CDR3 DNA is TGTGCCAGCAGTACGCGAGGGGCGTTAGAAGAAAAACTGTTTTTT.

The CDR3 nucleotides read TGTGCCAGCAGCCTGACGGGGCAGAAAGGCACTAATGAAAAACTGTTTTTT. Translated: CASSLTGQKGTNEKLFF. The rearrangement joins TRBV7-6 to TRBJ1-4, with D possibly being TRBD1 (5 bases). Germline V lookup: CDR1 SGHVS, CDR2 FNYEAQ. V lost 5 bases and J 2 bases, leaving 18 bases between the germline ends. The CDR3 spans 17 residues. The full variable domain, with the rest looked up from reference TRBV7-6 and TRBJ1-4, is GAGVSQSPRYKVTKRGQDVALRCDPISGHVSLYWYRQALGQGPEFLTYFNYEAQQDKSGLPNDRFSAERPEGSISTLTIQRTEQRDSAMYRCASSLTGQKGTNEKLFFGSGTQLSVL.